The rows below give T cell receptor beta chains drawn from one sample of a study of control samples from healthy donors and cancer patients. Sequencing was performed with immunoSEQ multiplex PCR; in TCRdb, only in-frame clones are kept and a portion is missing. The data contain 150,000 to 190,000 clones, approximately 93% of them singletons. The sequencing sample was made of blood. The receptor source for this set is a man aged 45-65 years in good health. Each CDR3 is given with its conserved first and last residue. The D gene is left open where the match is weak. Rows may omit the clone size; those that give it use once, few, many or a size class.

v_call: TRBV19
j_call: TRBJ2-3
clone_size: NA
d_call: TRBD2
cdr3_aa: CASSARLAGVPDTQYF
cdr3_nt: TGTGCCAGTAGTGCCCGACTAGCGGGAGTACCAGATACGCAGTATTTT

v_call: TRBV5-1
j_call: TRBJ1-4
clone_size: NA
d_call: NA
cdr3_aa: CASSLAATNEKLFF
cdr3_nt: TGCGCCAGCAGCTTGGCCGCAACTAATGAAAAACTGTTTTTT

v_call: TRBV7-9
j_call: TRBJ1-3
clone_size: NA
d_call: TRBD1
cdr3_aa: CASRGTARPGNTIYF
cdr3_nt: TGTGCCAGCAGGGGGACAGCACGCCCGGGAAACACCATATATTTT

v_call: TRBV11-2
j_call: TRBJ2-1
clone_size: NA
d_call: TRBD2
cdr3_aa: CASRQAFSGTHNEQFF
cdr3_nt: TGTGCCAGCAGGCAGGCGTTTAGCGGGACCCACAATGAGCAGTTCTTC

v_call: TRBV6-5
j_call: TRBJ1-4
clone_size: NA
d_call: NA
cdr3_aa: CASSLRSNEKLFF
cdr3_nt: TGTGCCAGCAGCCTTAGGTCCAATGAAAAACTGTTTTTT

v_call: TRBV2
j_call: TRBJ2-7
clone_size: NA
d_call: TRBD2
cdr3_aa: CASTGGKNEQYF
cdr3_nt: TGTGCCAGCACCGGGGGGAAGAACGAGCAGTACTTC

v_call: TRBV28
j_call: TRBJ2-7
clone_size: NA
d_call: TRBD1
cdr3_aa: CASRSATGGTYEQYF
cdr3_nt: TGTGCCAGCAGATCGGCCACAGGGGGCACCTACGAGCAGTACTTC

v_call: TRBV3-1/TRBV3-2
j_call: TRBJ2-7
clone_size: NA
d_call: NA
cdr3_aa: CASSQAAGIYEQYF
cdr3_nt: TGTGCCAGCAGCCAAGCGGCCGGGATCTACGAGCAGTACTTC

v_call: TRBV19
j_call: TRBJ2-4
clone_size: NA
d_call: NA
cdr3_aa: CASSLGSLAKNIQYF
cdr3_nt: TGTGCCAGTAGCCTGGGGAGTTTGGCCAAAAACATTCAGTACTTC

v_call: TRBV30
j_call: TRBJ1-1
clone_size: NA
d_call: NA
cdr3_aa: CAWSRRGGSTEAFF
cdr3_nt: TGTGCCTGGAGCAGGCGGGGTGGAAGCACTGAAGCTTTCTTT

v_call: TRBV5-6
j_call: TRBJ1-3
clone_size: NA
d_call: NA
cdr3_aa: CASSFGSSGNTIYF
cdr3_nt: TGTGCCAGCAGCTTTGGCAGCTCTGGAAACACCATATATTTT

v_call: TRBV7-8
j_call: TRBJ2-1
clone_size: NA
d_call: TRBD2
cdr3_aa: CASSLGTSGRTVNEQFF
cdr3_nt: TGTGCCAGCAGCCTAGGGACTAGCGGTCGGACCGTGAATGAGCAGTTCTTC

v_call: TRBV2
j_call: TRBJ1-2
clone_size: NA
d_call: NA
cdr3_aa: CASSIGLYGYTF
cdr3_nt: TGTGCCAGCAGTATAGGGCTGTATGGCTACACCTTC

v_call: TRBV5-6
j_call: TRBJ2-7
clone_size: NA
d_call: TRBD2
cdr3_aa: CASSLSGTSLSYEQYF
cdr3_nt: TGTGCCAGCAGCTTGTCTGGGACTAGCCTTTCCTACGAGCAGTACTTC

v_call: TRBV12-3/TRBV12-4
j_call: TRBJ2-7
clone_size: NA
d_call: NA
cdr3_aa: CASSVTYEQYF
cdr3_nt: TGTGCCAGCAGTGTTACCTACGAGCAGTACTTC

v_call: TRBV7-7
j_call: TRBJ2-3
clone_size: NA
d_call: NA
cdr3_aa: CASSLTGQELDTQYF
cdr3_nt: TGTGCTAGCAGCTTAACGGGACAAGAGCTAGATACGCAGTATTTT

v_call: TRBV7-2
j_call: TRBJ2-1
clone_size: NA
d_call: NA
cdr3_aa: CASSATNSSYNEQFF
cdr3_nt: TGTGCCAGCAGCGCAACGAATAGCTCCTACAATGAGCAGTTCTTC

v_call: TRBV7-9
j_call: TRBJ1-6
clone_size: once
d_call: NA
cdr3_aa: CASSAQGLKNSPLHF
cdr3_nt: TGTGCCAGCAGCGCGCAGGGACTGAAAAATTCACCCCTCCACTTT

v_call: TRBV20-1
j_call: TRBJ1-5
clone_size: once
d_call: NA
cdr3_aa: CSASRTAYSNQPQHF
cdr3_nt: TGCAGTGCTAGTAGGACAGCTTATAGCAATCAGCCCCAGCATTTT

v_call: TRBV19
j_call: TRBJ2-2
clone_size: NA
d_call: TRBD1
cdr3_aa: CASRQPGQGATGELFF
cdr3_nt: TGTGCCAGTCGCCAACCGGGACAGGGGGCAACCGGGGAGCTGTTTTTT

v_call: TRBV28
j_call: TRBJ2-2
clone_size: NA
d_call: TRBD2
cdr3_aa: CASSPPGLVAGELFF
cdr3_nt: TGTGCCAGCAGTCCGCCGGGACTAGTAGCTGGGGAGCTGTTTTTT

v_call: TRBV7-2
j_call: TRBJ2-1
clone_size: NA
d_call: NA
cdr3_aa: CASRELGSSYNEQFF
cdr3_nt: TGTGCCAGCAGGGAGCTGGGGAGCTCCTACAATGAGCAGTTCTTC

v_call: TRBV18
j_call: TRBJ2-3
clone_size: NA
d_call: NA
cdr3_aa: CASSPWEITDTQYF
cdr3_nt: TGTGCCAGCTCACCTTGGGAGATCACAGATACGCAGTATTTT

v_call: TRBV10-3
j_call: TRBJ2-3
clone_size: NA
d_call: NA
cdr3_aa: CAISLGEDTDTQYF
cdr3_nt: TGTGCCATCAGTCTCGGGGAGGACACAGATACGCAGTATTTT

v_call: TRBV28
j_call: TRBJ2-7
clone_size: NA
d_call: NA
cdr3_aa: CASSGGGGQLSYEQYF
cdr3_nt: TGTGCCAGCAGTGGGGGTGGGGGGCAACTCTCCTACGAGCAGTACTTC

v_call: TRBV5-1
j_call: TRBJ1-2
clone_size: NA
d_call: TRBD1
cdr3_aa: CASSPRGGNYGYTF
cdr3_nt: TGCGCCAGCAGCCCCCGAGGGGGCAACTATGGCTACACCTTC

v_call: TRBV4-1
j_call: TRBJ1-6
clone_size: NA
d_call: NA
cdr3_aa: CASSQTGTINSPLHF
cdr3_nt: TGCGCCAGCAGCCAAACCGGGACAATAAATTCACCCCTCCACTTT

v_call: TRBV27
j_call: TRBJ1-1
clone_size: NA
d_call: NA
cdr3_aa: CASSLTGFSNTEAFF
cdr3_nt: TGTGCCAGCAGTCTGACGGGGTTTTCGAACACTGAAGCTTTCTTT

v_call: TRBV7-7
j_call: TRBJ2-7
clone_size: NA
d_call: NA
cdr3_aa: CASSPMGGSEQYF
cdr3_nt: TGTGCTAGCAGCCCAATGGGGGGCTCCGAGCAGTACTTC

v_call: TRBV27
j_call: TRBJ1-1
clone_size: NA
d_call: NA
cdr3_aa: CASRPFGGGRAAFF
cdr3_nt: TGTGCCAGCAGGCCCTTCGGTGGTGGCAGGGCGGCTTTCTTT

v_call: TRBV7-6
j_call: TRBJ2-1
clone_size: NA
d_call: TRBD2
cdr3_aa: CASSISSGSSYNEQFF
cdr3_nt: TGTGCCAGCAGCATAAGTAGCGGGAGCTCCTACAATGAGCAGTTCTTC